This TCR beta chain appears in the sequencing data of a study of CD8 T cells in Susac syndrome (dated by TCRdb to about 2019). Some background on the complete study: Whether CD8+ T cell activation and differentiation in Susac syndrome was antigen driven was tested using repertoire sequencing. The clonality of the CD8+ T cell repertoire was compared across around twelve healthy donors, some 14 Susac syndrome patients and 15 multiple sclerosis patients. Summary of the overall study and its limitations: The TCR sequencing and HLA analysis was acknowledged to have included a relatively small number of individuals.

RNA was extracted with the RNeasy kit and about 0.5 to 1 ug was reverse transcribed using random hexamers. The immunoSEQ multiplex PCR assay, covering 54 Vbeta and 13 Jbeta segments, was used to amplify TCR beta CDR3 regions. PCR amplification bias was corrected using a synthetic template baseline for primer optimization and computational correction. From the authors' description of their analysis: Only productive sequences were kept, with reads annotated to V, D and J genes according to IMGT and analyzed in immunoSEQ Analyzer. To calculate clonality, Shannon entropy was normalized by log2 of the number of productive unique sequences and then subtracted from one. Public and private clones were assessed among the 100 most prevalent clones of each patient and control. A clone was defined as Susac-specific if it was absent from the healthy and MS cohorts, from over 1,000 published viral clones and from other ImmuneACCESS disease sequences. The raw public data were reprocessed by TCRdb itself: fastp quality trimming at Q25, MiXCR clonotype calling, in-frame beta chains only. For every CDR3 protein sequence, its rows merge into one entry that carries the most common genes and DNA. The V and J calls, along with clone size, are taken from TCRdb and not from the paper's own processing. In all, the sample holds approximately 130,000 distinct CDR3 sequences, and about 90% of those were seen once. The top ten hold under 0.25% of the sample.

This clonotype was counted once. Its antigen remains undetermined. It has no much larger one-base neighbor in the sample; base qualities were not kept. Evidence from one read is weak. High-throughput TCR beta sequencing profiled peripheral blood CD8+ and CD4+ T cells from healthy donors, Susac syndrome patients and multiple sclerosis patients. Multiple sclerosis controls were treatment-naive patients with stable or active relapsing-remitting disease fulfilling revised McDonald criteria. CD8+ TEMRA cells were enriched by FACS, while bulk CD8+ and CD4+ T cells were purified by magnetic negative isolation. Blood was drawn into EDTA tubes, processed within 24 hours, and PBMCs were isolated by density gradient centrifugation. PBMCs intended for TCR sequencing were cryopreserved in liquid nitrogen and thawed later in a water bath at 37 degrees C. Purity of sorted or isolated CD4+, CD8+ and CD8+ TEMRA cells was at least 90%.

V is trimmed back by 0 bases and J by 8 bases, and the junction contains 12 bases that no gene match accounts for. Including cysteine and phenylalanine, the CDR3 has 17 amino acids. Here the CDR3 DNA is all that survives: 51 bases in frame from base 1. The germline V gene sets CDR1 to SGHRS and CDR2 to YFSETQ. The sequence is built from TRBV5-1 and TRBJ2-4; TRBD1 aligns with 9 central bases. The receptor's source is a human donor with multiple sclerosis. The specimen sequenced was CD8+ T cells from PBMCs. The CDR3 protein sequence reads: CASSLGDRESLLDIQYF. The sequence in DNA is TGCGCCAGCAGCTTGGGGGACAGGGAAAGTTTACTAGACATTCAGTACTTC.